This T cell receptor beta chain was documented in a study of T cells in women clearing cervical HPV infection (dated by TCRdb to the late 2010s). Broadly, across the study: The cases were 25 to 30 women with histologically confirmed HPV16-related CIN3 or worse, and 2 of those women had invasive cancers. Controls were 20 to 30 women whose single incident HPV16 infection cleared within 12 months without precancer or cancer developing. Among cases, blood sampling occurred a median of roughly 160 days after lesion detection, with an interquartile range of roughly 85 to 200 days. Five blinded duplicates per group were added as quality controls, so that 60 or so samples were obtained: 50 or so participants and 10 replicates. Blood from cases was collected at the visit at which the lesion was first identified, whereas blood from controls was collected once infection was no longer detected. Nested within Costa Rica's Guanacaste HPV Natural History Study, an exploratory proof-of-principle case-control study compared TCR repertoires across cervical HPV16 outcomes. Cases had a median age of roughly 35 years compared with roughly 41 for controls, and baseline characteristics showed no significant differences between the groups. HLA typing was available for only a few women, so HLA type could not be excluded as a confounder. Cases and controls were matched on year of sample collection and on age within five years. The parent cohort enrolled about 9,700 women aged 18 or older in Guanacaste, Costa Rica, in about 1993 to 1995 and followed the women for approximately seven years.

Concerning this clone: Its binding antigen is unknown. The CDR3 goes on 3 residues after the read ends, and that part is filled in from the germline J gene.

What the authors observed across the whole study: Lower TRBV6-7 relative abundance was observed in cases than in controls (approximately 0.1% versus 0.17%; Bonferroni P = 0.0008). Because of the cross-sectional design, the study could not determine whether the associations came before infection or resulted from infection, and neither effector/memory subsets nor HPV-specific T cells were isolated. Because T-cell numbers per sample were unknown, differences in richness could reflect varying T-cell content rather than repertoire biology. CIN3+ cases had significantly higher TCR repertoire richness than controls across sequencing depths, but evenness did not differ between the groups. By combining richness with V gene abundances, random forest classifiers separated cases from controls with an estimated AUC of 0.75 to 0.9.

Every participant had a single incident cervical HPV16 infection, and prevalent HPV16 infections were excluded. Cervical HPV DNA was detected by MY09/MY11 PCR and genotyped by dot-blot hybridization. Around 15 mL of heparinized blood was centrifuged, after which the buffy coat was aliquoted, frozen at -30 degrees C, and then stored at -80 degrees C. QIAGEN kits were used to extract genomic DNA from buffy coat specimens. CDR1 KGHSH and CDR2 LQKENI were looked up in the germline V gene. Its CDR3 holds 14 amino acids, cysteine through phenylalanine. Of the CDR3's DNA, 33 bases were read; they are in frame from base 1. V sheds 3 bases and J sheds 5 bases, leaving 13 bases between their ends. Using the immunoSEQ assay, multiplex PCR amplified TCR beta CDR3 regions from an average of roughly 1,100 ng of genomic DNA per sample. The assay corrected primer bias using a complete synthetic TCR repertoire to establish an amplification baseline. The amplicons were sequenced on the Illumina platform. Concerning the study's data processing: Sequences were error-corrected by clustering with frequency ratios and a modified nearest-neighbor algorithm, then analyzed in the immunoSEQ Analyzer with IMGT gene definitions. At each rarefaction depth, TCR richness and evenness were averaged across 20 rarefaction repeats, and any sample with fewer sequences than the depth was left out. Wilcoxon rank sum tests with FDR correction were used to compare relative abundances of V, D and J genes between the groups. For the blinded duplicates, the intraclass correlation was approximately 96% for TCR richness and averaged about 76% across about 67 gene segments. This immuneACCESS table, as held by TCRdb, lists in-frame sequences with V and J called but not all clones. Of the missing ones, under half trace to an unresolved V gene in checked studies; the others have no known cause. The D gene and trimming were derived from the DNA, and the V and J assignments and clone size from that table. For this sample, the table gives 25,000 to 35,000 clones. Clones ranked in the top ten supply 4.2% of the sample.

This TCR derives from a woman between 18 and 69 years old with a cervical HPV16 infection that either progressed to CIN3+ or cleared (not recorded which). The sample taken for sequencing was blood buffy coat. The rearranged chain carries TRBV18 and TRBJ2-5, and TRBD2 may be the D gene, going by 7 matching bases. The CDR3: CASSPAQGGETQYF. Partial CDR3 DNA: TGTGCCAGCTCACCCGCACAGGGAGGGGAGACC.